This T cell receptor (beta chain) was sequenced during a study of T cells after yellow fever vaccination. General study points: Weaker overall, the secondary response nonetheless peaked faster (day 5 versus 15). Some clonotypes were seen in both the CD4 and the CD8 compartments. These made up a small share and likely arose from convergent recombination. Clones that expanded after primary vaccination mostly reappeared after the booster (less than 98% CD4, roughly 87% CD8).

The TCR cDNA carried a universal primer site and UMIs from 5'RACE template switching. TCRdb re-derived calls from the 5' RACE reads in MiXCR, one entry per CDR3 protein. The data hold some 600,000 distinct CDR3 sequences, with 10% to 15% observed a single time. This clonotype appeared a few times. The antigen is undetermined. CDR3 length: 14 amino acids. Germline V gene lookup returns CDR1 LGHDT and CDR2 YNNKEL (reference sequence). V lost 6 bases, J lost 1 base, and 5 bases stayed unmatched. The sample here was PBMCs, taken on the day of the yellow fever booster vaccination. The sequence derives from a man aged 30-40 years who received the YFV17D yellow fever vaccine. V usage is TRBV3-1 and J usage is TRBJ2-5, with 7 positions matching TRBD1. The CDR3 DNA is TGTGCCAGCAGACGCGGACAGGTCCAAGAGACCCAGTACTTC. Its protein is CASRRGQVQETQYF.